The next 22 T cell receptor beta chains were all read from a single sample in a study of human T cells and chemical hapten exposure. Via MiXCR, TCRdb re-called the RACE reads, giving one row per CDR3 protein. The data show a few hundred thousand distinct CDR3 sequences, over 6% seen once. The time point here: patch test 2, 6 weeks after DPC sensitization. Treatment denoted: therapeutic diphenylcyclopropenone sensitization with weekly scalp DPC. The material was whole blood, obtained in connection with sensitization to the hapten diphenylcyclopropenone (DPC). The receptors come from a woman aged 18-29 years with alopecia areata. Some clones in this sample may be carry-over from other donors' samples.

This clonotype was seen many times. This rearrangement joins TRBV18 to TRBJ2-2; D is perhaps TRBD2 (7 bases). The germline gives CDR1 KGHSH, CDR2 LQKENI. The ends were cut back, 2 bases at V and 5 bases at J, with 12 bases in the middle. The CDR3 spans 15 residues. CDR3 amino acids: CASSPGGGRTGELFF. DNA of the CDR3: TGTGCCAGCTCACCAGGCGGGGGCCGGACCGGGGAGCTGTTTTTT.

This clonotype turned up a few times. This sequence joins TRBV4-3 and TRBJ2-2; 8 bases match TRBD2. This CDR3 contains 16 residues. The germline gives CDR1 LGHNA, CDR2 YSLEER. V was pared by 3 bases and J by 4 bases, with 7 bases of the junction left unmatched. DNA for the CDR3: TGCGCCAGCAGCCAGGCCAGCGGGGGCCTCACCGGGGAGCTGTTTTTT. Encoded protein: CASSQASGGLTGELFF.

The sample holds many counts of this clonotype. The CDR3 bases are TGTGCCAGCAGCTCCCGGACCGCTTTCACAGATACGCAGTATTTT. It translates to CASSSRTAFTDTQYF. The chain couples TRBV7-2 to TRBJ2-3; unclear D gene. The ends were cut back, 4 bases at V and 2 bases at J, with 13 bases in the middle. The V gene's germline CDR1 is SGHTA and CDR2 FQGNSA. CDR3 length: 15 residues.

The table lists this clonotype with many counts. The chain recombines TRBV6-5 with TRBJ1-2, with D perhaps matching TRBD1 (6 bases). V was shortened by 0 bases and J by 2 bases, with 10 bases between the two germline ends. Per germline, CDR1 MNHEY and CDR2 SVGAGI. The CDR3 length is 15 residues. The CDR3 DNA follows: TGTGCCAGCAGTTACTCGATAGGGGGGAACTATGGCTACACCTTC. This encodes CASSYSIGGNYGYTF.

CDR3 nucleotide sequence: TGTGCCAGCAGTCCCCGACCGGGAAATCAGCCCCAGCATTTT. Protein product: CASSPRPGNQPQHF. The chain combines TRBV27 with TRBJ1-5, with D unclear. The V end lost 5 bases, the J end lost 4 bases, and 12 bases lay between the germline ends. Germline V gene sequence: CDR1 MNHEY, CDR2 SMNVEV (reference sequence). The CDR3 extends over 14 amino acids.

This clonotype was seen at least ten times. V is TRBV7-9 and J is TRBJ2-3; D is undetermined. Trimming stripped 6 bases from V and 3 bases from J, with 13 bases between. This CDR3 is built from 14 residues. CDR1 is SEHNR and CDR2 is FQNEAQ in the germline V gene (reference sequence). CDR3 DNA: TGTGCCAGCAGTGCCGGTGACCCAACAGATACGCAGTATTTT. It specifies CASSAGDPTDTQYF.

This clonotype has a handful of counts. The rearrangement joins TRBV12-3 or TRBV12-4 to TRBJ2-3, with D hard to call. The V end was cut by 2 bases, the J end by 0 bases, with 6 bases between. The CDR3 is 14 amino acids. As DNA, the CDR3 is TGTGCCAGCAGTTTACTGGATAGCACAGATACGCAGTATTTT. Its translation: CASSLLDSTDTQYF.

This clonotype was found many times. This sequence joins TRBV6-2 or TRBV6-3 and TRBJ1-2; D might be TRBD1 (6 bases). Looked up from germline, CDR1 is MNHEY and CDR2 is SVGEGT. This CDR3 comprises 14 residues. V dropped 5 bases and J dropped 0 bases, with 10 bases sitting between them. Here the CDR3 reads CASSGGGSNYGYTF. The DNA for the CDR3 is TGTGCCAGCAGTGGAGGGGGATCTAACTATGGCTACACCTTC.

This clonotype was observed a handful of times. The chain links TRBV6-2 or TRBV6-3 to TRBJ1-6, with D possibly TRBD1 on 5 matching bases. Germline values: CDR1 MNHEY, CDR2 SVGEGT. V was shortened by 6 bases and J by 5 bases, with 14 bases between the two germline ends. CDR3 length: 15 residues. CDR3 loop: CASSWGSSNNSPLHF. In DNA, the CDR3 is TGTGCCAGCAGCTGGGGCAGTTCGAATAATTCACCCCTCCACTTT.

This clonotype was detected ten times or more. The rearrangement joins TRBV7-9 to TRBJ1-1; 8 bases agree with TRBD1. This CDR3 spans 14 amino acids. The germline CDR1 and CDR2 sequences are SEHNR and FQNEAQ (reference sequence). Trimming removed 1 base from V and 4 bases from J; junction bases left unmatched: 2. The CDR3 sequence: CASSLDTGGTEAFF. In nucleotides, the CDR3 is TGTGCCAGCAGCTTAGACACAGGGGGCACTGAAGCTTTCTTT.

This chain links TRBV7-2 with TRBJ2-3; D is uncertain. Germline lookup yields CDR1 SGHTA and CDR2 FQGNSA. V dropped 1 base and J dropped 0 bases, with 8 bases sitting between them. CDR3 size: 15 residues. The CDR3 loop is CASSLEPSSTDTQYF. The CDR3 DNA is TGTGCCAGCAGCTTAGAACCGAGTAGCACAGATACGCAGTATTTT. Combining the CDR3 with reference TRBV7-2 and TRBJ2-3 gives the whole variable domain GAGVSQSPSNKVTEKGKDVELRCDPISGHTALYWYRQSLGQGLEFLIYFQGNSAPDKSGLPSDRFSAERTGGSVSTLTIQRTQQEDSAVYLCASSLEPSSTDTQYFGPGTRLTVL.

With regard to this clonotype: A single base separates this from a much larger clone, so it may be a read error. A read error is likely, as this CDR3 ends without the conserved phenylalanine or tryptophan. The chain has TRBV4-2 and TRBJ1-6; tentatively, D is TRBD1 (6 bases). The germline V gene encodes CDR1 LGHNA and CDR2 YNFKEQ. The CDR3 has 18 residues. The V end lost 2 bases, the J end lost 6 bases, and 20 bases lay between the germline ends. In DNA form, the CDR3 reads TGTGCCAGCAGCCAATTGGGGGCAGGGGTAAAGGTTAATTCACCCCTCCACTAT. Protein product: CASSQLGAGVKVNSPLHY.

This chain connects TRBV5-4 to TRBJ2-3, with D possibly being TRBD1 or TRBD2 (6 bases each). With 9 bases removed from V and 2 bases from J, the gap between germline ends came to 16 bases. The CDR3 covers 14 residues. The germline V gene has CDR1 SGHNT and CDR2 YYREEE (reference sequence). The CDR3 region has the DNA TGTGCCATCAGAAGAGGGGGGTACACAGATACGCAGTATTTT. Its translation: CAIRRGGYTDTQYF.

CDR3 in DNA: TGCGCCAGCAGCTTCGGAGGATCGGTCCAAGAGACCCAGTACTTC. As protein: CASSFGGSVQETQYF. The J gene is TRBJ2-5, the V gene TRBV5-1; TRBD2 might be the D (5 bases). Trimming removed 2 bases from V and 1 base from J, with 12 bases in between. CDR1 and CDR2 (germline): SGHRS, YFSETQ. This CDR3 contains 15 residues.

Ten or more counts support this clonotype. The chain uses TRBV9 and TRBJ1-6, with 7 bases matching TRBD1. V shed 4 bases and J 5 bases; nucleotides not matched to a gene: 3. The germline gives CDR1 SGDLS, CDR2 YYNGEE. The CDR3 length is 14 residues. CDR3 region: CASSPDRDNSPLHF. CDR3 nucleotide sequence: TGTGCCAGCAGCCCCGACAGGGATAATTCACCCCTCCACTTT.

The chain recombines TRBV15 with TRBJ1-4; possibly TRBD1 for D (5 bases). CDR3 length: 15 residues. Trimming cost V 4 bases and J 8 bases, with 17 bases left between them. Germline V gene sequence: CDR1 LNHNV, CDR2 YYDKDF (reference sequence). CDR3 sequence reads: CATSNMGREEEKLFF. The CDR3 DNA reads as TGTGCCACCAGCAATATGGGCAGGGAAGAAGAAAAACTGTTTTTT.

V gene TRBV9 combines with J gene TRBJ1-6, with D unresolved. The germline V gene has CDR1 SGDLS and CDR2 YYNGEE. The CDR3 extends over 14 amino acids. V lost 3 bases to trimming and J lost 3 bases, with 7 bases between them. Written as DNA, the CDR3 is TGTGCCAGCAGCGCCGCGCTCTATAATTCACCCCTCCACTTT. The encoded protein is CASSAALYNSPLHF. The whole variable domain, filled in from reference TRBV9 and TRBJ1-6, reads DSGVTQTPKHLITATGQRVTLRCSPRSGDLSVYWYQQSLDQGLQFLIQYYNGEERAKGNILERFSAQQFPDLHSELNLSSLELGDSALYFCASSAALYNSPLHFGNGTRLTVT.

This chain links TRBV5-1 with TRBJ2-5, with D possibly being TRBD1 or TRBD2 (6 bases each). The CDR3 extends over 14 amino acids. CDR1 SGHRS and CDR2 YFSETQ come from the germline V gene. V lost 8 bases and J lost 0, with 14 bases in between. CDR3 amino acids: CARSAGHHQETQYF. CDR3 DNA: TGCGCCAGGAGCGCGGGACACCACCAAGAGACCCAGTACTTC. Looking up the rest from reference TRBV5-1 and TRBJ2-5 gives the full variable domain: KAGVTQTPRYLIKTRGQQVTLSCSPISGHRSVSWYQQTPGQGLQFLFEYFSETQRNKGNFPGRFSGRQFSNSRSEMNVSTLELGDSALYLCARSAGHHQETQYFGPGTRLLVL.

The chain joins TRBV4-1 to TRBJ2-3, with 12 positions matching TRBD2. Germline loops: CDR1 MGHRA, CDR2 YSYEKL. V dropped 4 bases and J dropped 6; count of bases not matched to a gene: 11. The CDR3 is 17 amino acids. The CDR3 sequence is CASSRTLAGGLSDTQYF. The DNA for the CDR3 is TGCGCCAGCAGCCGAACCCTAGCGGGGGGGCTTTCGGATACGCAGTATTTT.

This clonotype was seen more than once but under ten times. This chain joins TRBV6-6 and TRBJ2-7; D might be TRBD1 (6 bases). V lost 7 bases and J lost 4, with 20 bases in between. In germline, CDR1 is MNHNY, CDR2 SVGAGI (reference sequence). The CDR3 is made up of 15 amino acids. The CDR3: CASTLTRGPYYEQYF. DNA of the CDR3: TGTGCCAGCACCCTTACCAGGGGACCGTATTACGAGCAGTACTTC.

In this sample, this clonotype turned up many times. The chain carries TRBV29-1 and TRBJ2-2, with a weak D call TRBD1 (6 bases). V was trimmed by 4 bases and J by 1 base, leaving 7 bases between them. Germline V CDR1 and CDR2: SQVTM, ANQGSEA. The length of the CDR3 is 13 residues. The CDR3 nucleotides read TGCAGCGTTGTCAGGGGGAACACCGGGGAGCTGTTTTTT. This translates into CSVVRGNTGELFF.

The chain is built from TRBV24-1 and TRBJ2-3; 11 bases match TRBD1. J gave up 3 bases and V 7 bases, and 8 bases lay outside the gene matches. CDR3 length: 16 residues. Germline V gene lookup returns CDR1 KGHDR and CDR2 SFDVKD. The DNA of the CDR3 is TGTGCCACCAGCGGGATGGGGACAGGGGGTACAGATACGCAGTATTTT. This translates into CATSGMGTGGTDTQYF.